This T cell receptor (beta chain) was captured by sequencing in a study of vaccination and CD4 T cells after COVID-19. The study, taken as a whole, reports: Researchers report that a median roughly 86% of reactive clones in convalescent patients surfaced only post-vaccination.

CDR3 length: 17 residues. CDR1 is LNHNV and CDR2 is YYDKDF in the germline V gene (reference sequence). V shed 7 bases and J shed 3 bases, with 22 bases lying between them. Once obtained from cultured CD4+ T cells, the DNA was sequenced using the Oncomine TCR Beta short-read assay. Researchers extracted genomic DNA from CD4+ T cells that had been cultured. TCRdb used MiXCR to reprocess the PCR reads, holding one entry per CDR3 protein. The sample contains about 18,000 distinct CDR3 sequences, roughly 60% of which appear only once. The treatment: 10-day PBMC culture with coronavirus spike peptide pools or control peptides (ViraFEST assay). Peptide-pool expansion of antigen-specific T cells preceded TCR sequencing in ViraFEST. This clonotype was picked up a small number of times. Its matching antigen is unknown.

Sequenced here: CD4+ T cells from blood, cultured in vitro, sampled before SARS-CoV-2 vaccination. The receptor was derived from a human donor who had recovered from COVID-19. The gene calls are TRBV15 and TRBJ1-5; a possible D gene is TRBD1 (5 bases). The CDR3 spells CATNSQGVGRLNQPQHF. The CDR3 DNA reads as TGTGCCACCAACTCCCAGGGCGTCGGGCGCCTCAATCAGCCCCAGCATTTT.